The T cell receptor (beta chain) described here comes from a study of blood T cells in healthy people across ages. Germline values: CDR1 MNHNS, CDR2 SASEGT. This CDR3 comprises 14 residues. The trim removed 8 bases at V and 6 bases at J, leaving 11 bases unmatched. The second PCR ran 7 to 11 cycles with a sample-barcoded 5' primer and J-beta primers. TCRdb fed the 5' RACE reads into MiXCR, producing one record per CDR3 protein. Of 800,000 to 950,000 distinct CDR3 sequences listed, roughly 29% are singletons. The sample also formed part of further work on T cells of mothers and their children.

Sequencing used blood. This sequence originates from a woman aged 40 to 50 in good health. The chain recombines TRBV6-1 with TRBJ2-7; the match to TRBD1 covers 9 bases. The CDR3 bases are TGTGCCAGCGGCGATCGAAACAGGGGGCTCGAGCAGTACTTC. Protein product: CASGDRNRGLEQYF.